The T cell receptor beta chain described here comes from a study of neurological immune-mediated disorders. Study observations and caveats: Subjects shared no identical expanded-clone CDR3 amino acid sequences, suggesting private TCR-beta repertoires in all groups.

This clonotype was recorded many times. The antigen remains undetermined. 5'RACE employing 10-nucleotide random UMIs yielded the cDNA. TCRdb independently ran MiXCR on the 5' RACE reads; one entry per CDR3 protein. The sample holds 55,000 to 80,000 distinct CDR3 sequences; roughly an eighth are singletons and the top ten take about 4.6%. Time point here: longitudinal time-point 1 (baseline). Source material was 2 million unsorted PBMCs, stored at -80 °C in RNAlater. The receptor comes from a female donor with HTLV-1-associated myelopathy (HAM/TSP). The sample was PBMCs.

The CDR3 DNA reads as TGCAGTACTTGGAGGGCGCAGGGGAACACTGAAGCTTTCTTT. The encoded protein is CSTWRAQGNTEAFF. V usage is TRBV20-1 and J usage is TRBJ1-1, with D maybe TRBD1 (5 bases). CDR3 length: 14 amino acids. V lost 8 bases and J lost 1, with 17 bases in between. CDR1 and CDR2 (germline): DFQATT, SNEGSKA (reference sequence).